This T cell receptor (beta chain) was captured by sequencing in a study of early T cells in non-severe SARS-CoV-2 infection. Study-level information: Bulk RNA from unsorted whole blood was sequenced; chains were unpaired.

This clonotype was detected many times. CDR1 is MNHEY and CDR2 is SVGAGI in the germline V gene. The CDR3 is 13 amino acids. The V gene lost 6 bases and the J gene lost 7 bases, with 15 bases spanning the gap. TCRdb re-called the 5' RACE reads with MiXCR, one entry per CDR3 protein. The sample holds about 52,000 distinct CDR3 sequences; 6.2% are singletons and the top ten take just under 4%. The sequencing input was whole blood. The chain uses TRBV6-5 and TRBJ1-1; a weak D match, TRBD1 (6 bases). This sequence was found in an adult who was a healthcare worker with PCR-confirmed SARS-CoV-2 infection or an uninfected control (not recorded which). As DNA, the CDR3 is TGTGCCAGCAGCGGCATGGGGGACAATGAAGCTTTCTTT. This codes for CASSGMGDNEAFF.